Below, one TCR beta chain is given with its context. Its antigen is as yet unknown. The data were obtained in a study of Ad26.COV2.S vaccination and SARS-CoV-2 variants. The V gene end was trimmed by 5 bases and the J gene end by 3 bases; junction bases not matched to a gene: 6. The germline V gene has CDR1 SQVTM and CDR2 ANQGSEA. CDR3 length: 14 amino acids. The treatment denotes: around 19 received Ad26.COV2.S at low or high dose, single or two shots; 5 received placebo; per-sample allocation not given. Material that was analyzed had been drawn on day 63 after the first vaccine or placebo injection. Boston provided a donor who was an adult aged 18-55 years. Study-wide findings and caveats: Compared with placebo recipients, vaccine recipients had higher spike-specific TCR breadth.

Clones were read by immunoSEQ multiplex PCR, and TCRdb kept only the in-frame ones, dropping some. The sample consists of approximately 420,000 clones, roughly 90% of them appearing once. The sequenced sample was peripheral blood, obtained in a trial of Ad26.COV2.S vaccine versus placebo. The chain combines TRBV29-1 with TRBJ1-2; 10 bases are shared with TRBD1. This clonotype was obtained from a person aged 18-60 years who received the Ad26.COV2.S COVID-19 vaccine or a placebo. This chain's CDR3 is CSVQDRGADYGYTF. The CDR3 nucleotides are TGCAGCGTTCAGGACAGGGGGGCCGACTATGGCTACACCTTC.